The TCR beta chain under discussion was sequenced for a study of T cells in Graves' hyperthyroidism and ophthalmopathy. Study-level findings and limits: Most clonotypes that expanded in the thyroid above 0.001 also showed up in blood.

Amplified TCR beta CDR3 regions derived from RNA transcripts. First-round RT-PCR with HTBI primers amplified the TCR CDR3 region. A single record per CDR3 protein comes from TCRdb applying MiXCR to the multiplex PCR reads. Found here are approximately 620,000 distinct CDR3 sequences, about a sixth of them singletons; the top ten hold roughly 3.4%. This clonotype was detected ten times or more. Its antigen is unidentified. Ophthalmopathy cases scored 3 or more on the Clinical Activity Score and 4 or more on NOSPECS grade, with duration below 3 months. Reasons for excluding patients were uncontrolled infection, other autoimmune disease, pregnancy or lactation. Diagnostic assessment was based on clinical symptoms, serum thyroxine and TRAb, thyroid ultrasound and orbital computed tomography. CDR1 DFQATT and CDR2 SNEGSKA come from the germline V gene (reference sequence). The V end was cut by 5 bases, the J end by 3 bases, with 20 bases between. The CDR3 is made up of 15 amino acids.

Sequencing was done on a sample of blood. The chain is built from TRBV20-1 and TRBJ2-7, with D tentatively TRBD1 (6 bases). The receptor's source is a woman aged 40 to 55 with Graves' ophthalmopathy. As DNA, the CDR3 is TGCAGTGCTTCATACCGGGACATTGGAGACTACGAGCAGTACTTC. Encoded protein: CSASYRDIGDYEQYF.